The source of this T cell receptor beta chain is a study of shared clonotypes between healthy human individuals (dated by TCRdb to the early 2020s). The study in broad terms: The cohort included a few men and a couple of women between 18 and 49 years of age. Different laboratories and diverse techniques were used to prepare libraries and sequence TCR repertoires, to increase sequencing depth and limit assay-specific biases. For each donor, three plates each were used for CD4 naive and CD4 memory, two plates were used for CD8 naive, and one plate was used for CD8 memory. The study deeply sequenced blood TCR repertoires of five healthy adults to estimate repertoire size and the extent of clonotype sharing between individuals. Per donor, leukapheresis produced somewhere between about 0.94 and 9 billion PBMCs.

The donors were healthy, HIV-negative adults who had no recently reported acute infections or vaccinations. Only Caucasian adults living in Nashville, Tennessee, USA were represented among the donors. CD4+ T cells were enriched through magnetic negative selection, after which naive cells were positively selected on CD45RA and the remaining negative fraction served as the memory subset. After blood collection by leukapheresis, PBMCs were isolated using Ficoll-Histopaque density gradient centrifugation and then cryopreserved in the vapor phase of liquid nitrogen. Analytical flow cytometry was used to check the purity and quantity of each magnetically sorted T cell population. Each sorted fraction had its genomic DNA isolated and then quantified by UV absorbance on a Nanodrop 2000c. Results and caveats for the whole study, not just this receptor: Naive subsets generally had larger estimated clonotype richness than memory subsets. The genetic and exposure-history diversity represented was limited by the small number of donors. Sharing across several donors was observed for about 5% of naive CD4, 3.5% of naive CD8, around 2.5% of memory CD4, and about 0.4% of memory CD8 clonotypes. Higher generation probabilities were observed for clonotypes shared by all four sorted-subset donors than for non-shared clonotypes. Incomplete sequencing was indicated by rarefaction of sorted-subset datasets, despite the large sequencing depth. Sampling was limited to blood, and TCR repertoires in tissue likely differ from TCR repertoires in blood. Based on pairwise subsampling, the degree of clonotype sharing among donors was expected to be affected by sequencing depth.

The CDR3 numbers 14 residues from cysteine through phenylalanine. Left in the record is the CDR3 DNA by itself, 42 bases read in frame from the first base. Between the V and J ends, shortened by 7 bases and 4 bases respectively, the junction contains 17 bases. According to the germline V gene, CDR1 reads SNHLY and CDR2 reads FYNNEI. Using the deep immunoSEQ assay, TCR CDR3 regions were amplified from genomic DNA by multiplex PCR. For each cell subset, the extracted genomic DNA was distributed evenly across all wells of several immunoSEQ 96-well plates, and each plate served as one replicate. Each replicate PCR for sorted subsets received around 200 ng genomic DNA, equal to 28,000 or so T cell genomes. The purified libraries were quantified using a Qubit 3.0 fluorometer, sized with a Bioanalyzer 2100, and then quantified again using the KAPA Library Quantification kit. Every immunoSEQ 96-well plate was sequenced on a separate single-read 150-cycle Illumina NextSeq 550 flow cell. The authors' analysis ran thus. The immunoSEQ output contained only junctional sequences without quality scores, so filtering could not match that applied to full-length reads. To assign V/J genes and CDR3, sequences were annotated against IMGT germline references using PyIR, a Python wrapper for IgBLAST v1.9. Reads were filtered out if the reads had weak V/J assignments (E-value above 1e-6), no CDR3, stop codons, out-of-frame junctions, or ambiguous translated residues. V3J clonotypes were defined by identical inferred V gene, J gene, and CDR3 amino acid sequence. Percentage overlap between repertoires was computed as shared unique clonotypes divided by the size of the smaller repertoire. RTK rarefaction, the Chao1 estimator, and Recon v2.1 estimates of unobserved clonotypes were used to assess repertoire richness. Generation probabilities for all TCRbeta clonotypes obtained by the gDNA method from four donors were computed using OLGA. In TCRdb, the immuneACCESS table is reduced to in-frame sequences with V and J assigned. These tables do not hold every clone; where another copy was compared, an unresolved V gene accounts for under half, and the others remain unexplained. V, J and clone size reflect that table, while D and trimming were determined from the DNA. The sample yields approximately 980,000 clones; 76% were counted once. Approximately 1.5% of the sample comes from the top ten.

In the case of this clone: What antigen it recognizes has not been identified. Per-base qualities were not stored, and no clone one base away is much larger.

Recombination linked TRBV2 to TRBJ2-7; a weak D assignment points to TRBD1 (5 bases agree). The clonotype comes from a man younger than 30 in good health. What was sequenced was memory CD4+ T cells sorted from blood. The cell subset or site tag for this specimen amounts to: CD45RA-negative fraction. CDR3 reads: CASTGHRLRYEQYF. The DNA is as follows: TGTGCCAGCACTGGACATAGGTTACGGTACGAGCAGTACTTC. The CDR3 plus the reference TRBV2 and TRBJ2-7 genes for the other parts give the full variable domain: EPEVTQTPSHQVTQMGQEVILRCVPISNHLYFYWYRQILGQKVEFLVSFYNNEISEKSEIFDDQFSVERPDGSNFTLKIRSTKLEDSAMYFCASTGHRLRYEQYFGPGTRLTVT.